Presented here are 22 T cell receptor beta chains from one specimen sequenced in a study of cytomegalovirus exposure and HLA in healthy donors. The PCR was carried out with 60 Vbeta primers and 13 Jbeta primers. Sequencing used immunoSEQ multiplex PCR; TCRdb keeps in-frame clones, though not all of them. Of 45,000 to 65,000 clones in the sample, around four fifths were seen once. Sequencing used PBMCs. Receptors were obtained from a man aged 25 to 40 in good health and CMV-seronegative.

CDR3 nucleotides: TGTGCCAGCAGCACCAAGACAGGGAGCACAGATACGCAGTATTTT. Translating it yields CASSTKTGSTDTQYF. This rearrangement joins TRBV5-4 to TRBJ2-3, with 7 positions matching TRBD1. After removal of 4 bases from V and 0 bases from J, the junction contained 5 bases not matched to a gene. CDR1 and CDR2 from the germline V gene are SGHNT and YYREEE (reference sequence). The CDR3 covers 15 residues.

The V call is TRBV4-1, the J call TRBJ1-6; D is uncertain. V was cut by 1 base and J by 7 bases, with 11 bases left in between. Germline CDR1 and CDR2: MGHRA and YSYEKL. The CDR3 has 15 residues. The CDR3 DNA reads as TGCGCCAGCAGCCAAGTTTGGCAGCGAAATTCACCCCTCCACTTT. It encodes CASSQVWQRNSPLHF.

V is TRBV4-3 and J is TRBJ1-6, with D maybe TRBD1 (5 bases). The CDR3 is 15 residues long. Trimming left V 1 base short and J 8 bases short, with 12 bases between. CDR1 and CDR2 from the germline V gene are LGHNA and YSLEER. The CDR3 DNA follows: TGCGCCAGCAGCCAAGCCGCCGGGGGAGATTCACCCCTCCACTTT. Its protein is CASSQAAGGDSPLHF.

The chain links TRBV6-5 to TRBJ2-7; 7 nucleotides agree with TRBD1. The V gene end was trimmed by 10 bases and the J gene end by 3 bases; junction bases not matched to a gene: 12. The CDR3 has 14 amino acids. Germline lookup yields CDR1 MNHEY and CDR2 SVGAGI. Here the CDR3 reads CATGPGTANYEQYF. The CDR3 DNA reads as TGTGCCACGGGCCCCGGGACAGCGAACTACGAGCAGTACTTC.

The V and J genes are TRBV28 and TRBJ1-5; no reliable D call. Per the germline V gene, CDR1 is MDHEN and CDR2 is SYDVKM. The CDR3 runs to 12 residues. V lost 7 bases and J lost 5, with 9 bases in between. CDR3 in DNA: TGTGCCAGCACCCAACAAGATCAGCCCCAGCATTTT. This gives the protein CASTQQDQPQHF.

The rearrangement joins TRBV15 to TRBJ1-4; TRBD1 matches at 8 bases. Trimming at V came to 3 bases and at J to 8 bases, leaving 2 bases not matched to a gene. The CDR3 consists of 13 residues. Germline V gives CDR1 LNHNV, CDR2 YYDKDF (reference sequence). CDR3: CATSRTGDEKLFF. The CDR3 nucleotides are TGTGCCACCAGCAGGACAGGGGACGAAAAACTGTTTTTT.

The chain employs TRBV6-6 and TRBJ1-5; 7 bases align to TRBD1. With 2 bases clipped from V and 5 bases from J, the junction kept 6 bases outside the gene matches. Germline values: CDR1 MNHNY, CDR2 SVGAGI (reference sequence). The CDR3 length is 15 residues. The CDR3 nucleotides read TGTGCCAGCAGTTACGGGGACAGACAGGATCAGCCCCAGCATTTT. Residues: CASSYGDRQDQPQHF.

The rearrangement links TRBV7-2 to TRBJ2-3; 14 nucleotides match TRBD2. CDR3 length: 14 residues. After removal of 5 bases from V and 6 bases from J, the junction contained 1 base not matched to a gene. Germline V gives CDR1 SGHTA, CDR2 FQGNSA. The CDR3 DNA is TGTGCCAGCAGCCGGACTAGCGGGGGGGATACGCAGTATTTT. It is translated as CASSRTSGGDTQYF.

Note on this clone: A read error may account for a junction end that differs from germline. The chain couples TRBV7-9 to TRBJ1-5; D gene uncertain. There are 13 residues in the CDR3. Germline values: CDR1 SEHNR, CDR2 FQNEAQ (reference sequence). DNA of the CDR3: TGTTCCAGCAGCTCCGACTTACTTCAGCCCCAGCATTTT. Translating it yields CSSSSDLLQPQHF.

The chain is built from TRBV5-6 and TRBJ2-5, with a possible D match to TRBD2 (6 bases). Per the germline V gene, CDR1 is SGHDT and CDR2 is YYEEEE. The CDR3 has 14 residues. V was trimmed by 1 base and J by 3 bases, leaving 10 bases between them. CDR3: CASSLMGLKETQYF. The CDR3 bases are TGTGCCAGCAGCTTGATGGGACTCAAAGAGACCCAGTACTTC. Based on the CDR3 plus reference TRBV5-6 and TRBJ2-5, the full variable domain is DAGVTQSPTHLIKTRGQQVTLRCSPKSGHDTVSWYQQALGQGPQFIFQYYEEEERQRGNFPDRFSGHQFPNYSSELNVNALLLGDSALYLCASSLMGLKETQYFGPGTRLLVL.

This sequence joins TRBV29-1 and TRBJ1-1; tentative D call: TRBD1 (6 bases). CDR3 length: 13 amino acids. Germline V lookup: CDR1 SQVTM, CDR2 ANQGSEA. Trimming removed 6 bases from V and 1 base from J, with 12 bases in between. CDR3 loop: CSVGGQPNTEAFF. For the CDR3, the DNA is TGCAGCGTAGGAGGACAGCCGAACACTGAAGCTTTCTTT.

V and J are TRBV19 and TRBJ1-1; weak D call: TRBD1 (6 bases). The CDR3 contains 16 residues. CDR1 is LNHDA and CDR2 is SQIVND in the germline V gene (reference sequence). The germline V and J ends were trimmed by 7 bases and 2 bases, with 20 bases remaining between them. CDR3 coding DNA: TGTGCCAGTACCAAACACACCGGGACACCAAACACTGAAGCTTTCTTT. Its translation is CASTKHTGTPNTEAFF.

The rearrangement links TRBV7-9 to TRBJ2-1, with 11 nucleotides matching TRBD1. Per germline, CDR1 SEHNR and CDR2 FQNEAQ (reference sequence). The CDR3 has 18 amino acids. J lost 9 bases, V lost 5 bases, and 18 bases had no gene match. The CDR3 nucleotides are TGTGCCAGCAGCCCTCCGCCCCGGACAGGGGGCCTTTGGGGTGAGCAGTTCTTC. It specifies CASSPPPRTGGLWGEQFF.

With respect to this clone: The junction differs from germline at one of its ends, possibly a read error. Here the CDR3 reads CAWSTSTNERLFF. CDR3 nucleotides: TGTGCCTGGTCCACTTCAACTAATGAAAGACTGTTTTTT. J is TRBJ1-4 and V is TRBV30; no reliable D call. Germline CDR1 is GTSNPN and CDR2 is SVGIG (reference sequence). This CDR3 contains 13 residues.

This chain links TRBV18 with TRBJ2-1, with 9 bases matching TRBD1. Germline lookup yields CDR1 KGHSH and CDR2 LQKENI. This CDR3 region has 17 residues. Trimming removed 3 bases from V and 4 bases from J; junction bases left unmatched: 10. CDR3 nucleotide sequence: TGTGCCAGCTCACCTCACCGTCCCGGGACAGGGTACAATGAGCAGTTCTTC. It yields the protein CASSPHRPGTGYNEQFF.

V and J are TRBV6-4 and TRBJ2-2, with TRBD2 matching over 15 bases. In germline, CDR1 is MRHNA, CDR2 SNTAGT. CDR3 length: 15 residues. V lost 7 bases and J lost 6; bases outside the gene matches: 3. The CDR3 bases are TGTGCCAGCACCGGACTAGCGGGAGGGCCCGGGGAGCTGTTTTTT. Its protein is CASTGLAGGPGELFF.

The chain employs TRBV29-1 and TRBJ1-1, with no clear D. Germline values: CDR1 SQVTM, CDR2 ANQGSEA. The CDR3 loop spans 13 amino acids. Trimming removed 7 bases from V and 4 bases from J, with 16 bases in between. The CDR3 spells CSAPLGGGTEAFF. The CDR3, as DNA: TGCAGCGCCCCACTGGGTGGAGGCACTGAAGCTTTCTTT.

The rearrangement uses TRBV13 and TRBJ2-2; TRBD2 agrees at 10 bases. The CDR3 has 17 residues. The V and J ends lost 2 bases and 6 bases, in that order; junction bases with no gene match: 9. CDR1 is PRHDT, CDR2 FYEKMQ, per germline (reference sequence). The CDR3 sequence is CASSLRPSGSLSGELFF. CDR3 DNA: TGTGCCAGCAGCTTAAGGCCTAGCGGGAGTCTCTCCGGGGAGCTGTTTTTT.

V gene TRBV19 combines with J gene TRBJ2-1; possibly TRBD2 for D (7 bases). Germline V gene lookup returns CDR1 LNHDA and CDR2 SQIVND (reference sequence). The V and J ends lost 0 bases and 6 bases respectively, with 15 bases between them. CDR3 length equals 16 residues. Here the CDR3 reads CASSIDRGLAVNEQFF. In DNA form, the CDR3 reads TGTGCCAGTAGTATAGATCGGGGGCTAGCGGTCAATGAGCAGTTCTTC.

The chain combines TRBV7-2 with TRBJ1-1; D unresolved. The V gene lost 5 bases and the J gene lost 2 bases, with 15 bases spanning the gap. Germline values: CDR1 SGHTA, CDR2 FQGNSA. The CDR3 consists of 15 residues. DNA of the CDR3: TGTGCCAGCAGCCGGGTCCCGGGAGAAAACACTGAAGCTTTCTTT. Protein: CASSRVPGENTEAFF.

This clone was found once. This chain links TRBV15 with TRBJ2-4, with TRBD2 matching over 8 bases. Looked up from germline, CDR1 is LNHNV and CDR2 is YYDKDF (reference sequence). CDR3 length: 14 amino acids. The ends lost 4 bases at V and 8 bases at J; junction bases unmatched: 7. The CDR3, as DNA: TGTGCCACCAGCACGAGGGCGGGAGGTGACATTCAGTACTTC. Its translation: CATSTRAGGDIQYF. The whole variable domain, remainder taken from reference TRBV15 and TRBJ2-4, is DAMVIQNPRYQVTQFGKPVTLSCSQTLNHNVMYWYQQKSSQAPKLLFHYYDKDFNNEADTPDNFQSRRPNTSFCFLDIRSPGLGDTAMYLCATSTRAGGDIQYFGAGTRLSVL.

The rearrangement uses TRBV19 and TRBJ1-5; perhaps TRBD1 as D (5 bases). Per the germline V gene, CDR1 is LNHDA and CDR2 is SQIVND (reference sequence). The CDR3 consists of 16 residues. Trimming removed 5 bases at V and 0 bases at J, with 14 bases between. This CDR3 reads CASSPHQGVSNQPQHF. CDR3 coding DNA: TGTGCCAGTAGTCCTCACCAAGGGGTTAGCAATCAGCCCCAGCATTTT.